This T cell receptor beta chain came from a study of CD8 T cells in Susac syndrome. Reverse transcription of roughly 0.5 to 1 ug RNA was carried out with random hexamers. Multiplex PCR with immunoSEQ amplified the TCR beta CDR3 across 54 Vbeta and 13 Jbeta. TCRdb reanalysed the immunoSEQ multiplex PCR reads using MiXCR and keeps one entry per CDR3 protein. The sample has more than 150,000 distinct CDR3 sequences, roughly 95% seen once. V lost 1 base, J lost 7 bases, and 10 bases lay in between. Germline lookup yields CDR1 SQVTM and CDR2 ANQGSEA. This CDR3 spans 13 amino acids. Treatment-naive patients with stable or active relapsing-remitting disease were the multiple sclerosis controls. The CD8+ and CD4+ T cells were negatively isolated, with the TEMRA cells enriched by FACS.

The clonotype comes from a human donor with multiple sclerosis. Sample: CD8+ T cells from PBMCs. The chain has TRBV29-1 and TRBJ1-4; D not certain. CDR3 in amino acids: CSVEAQEAEKLFF. The DNA of the CDR3 is TGCAGCGTTGAAGCCCAGGAGGCTGAAAAACTGTTTTTT.